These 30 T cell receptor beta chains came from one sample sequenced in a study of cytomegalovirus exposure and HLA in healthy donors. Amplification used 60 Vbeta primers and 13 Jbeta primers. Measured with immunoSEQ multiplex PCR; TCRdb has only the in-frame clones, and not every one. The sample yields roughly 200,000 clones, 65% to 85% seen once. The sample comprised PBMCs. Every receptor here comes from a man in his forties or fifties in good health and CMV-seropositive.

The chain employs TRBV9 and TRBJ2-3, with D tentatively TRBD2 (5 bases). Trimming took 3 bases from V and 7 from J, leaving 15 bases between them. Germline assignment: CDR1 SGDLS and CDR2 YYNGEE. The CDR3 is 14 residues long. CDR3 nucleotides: TGTGCCAGCAGCGCCGGGATCGCTCAGAATACGCAGTATTTT. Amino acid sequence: CASSAGIAQNTQYF. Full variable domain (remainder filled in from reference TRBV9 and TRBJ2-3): DSGVTQTPKHLITATGQRVTLRCSPRSGDLSVYWYQQSLDQGLQFLIQYYNGEERAKGNILERFSAQQFPDLHSELNLSSLELGDSALYFCASSAGIAQNTQYFGPGTRLTVL.

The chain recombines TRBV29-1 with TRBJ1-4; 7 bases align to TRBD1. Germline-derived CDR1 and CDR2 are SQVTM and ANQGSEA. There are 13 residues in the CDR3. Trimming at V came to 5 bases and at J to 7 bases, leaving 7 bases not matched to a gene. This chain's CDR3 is CSVYRTGSEKLFF. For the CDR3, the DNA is TGCAGCGTTTATAGGACAGGTAGTGAAAAACTGTTTTTT.

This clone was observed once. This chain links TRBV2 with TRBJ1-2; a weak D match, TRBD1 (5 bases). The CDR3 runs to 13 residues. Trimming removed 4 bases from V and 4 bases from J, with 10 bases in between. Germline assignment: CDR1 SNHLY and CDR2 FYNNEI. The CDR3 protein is CASSVQGTYGYTF. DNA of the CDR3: TGTGCCAGCAGTGTTCAGGGAACCTATGGCTACACCTTC. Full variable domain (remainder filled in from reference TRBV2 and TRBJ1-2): EPEVTQTPSHQVTQMGQEVILRCVPISNHLYFYWYRQILGQKVEFLVSFYNNEISEKSEIFDDQFSVERPDGSNFTLKIRSTKLEDSAMYFCASSVQGTYGYTFGSGTRLTVV.

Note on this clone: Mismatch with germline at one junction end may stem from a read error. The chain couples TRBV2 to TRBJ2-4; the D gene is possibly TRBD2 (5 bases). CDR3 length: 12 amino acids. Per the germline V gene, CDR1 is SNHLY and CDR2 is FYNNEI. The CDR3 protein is CASSEVSGETNF. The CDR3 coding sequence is TGTGCCAGCAGTGAAGTTTCCGGGGAAACGAACTTC.

The CDR3 here is CASSFYRNYEQYF. The CDR3 nucleotides are TGTGCCAGCAGCTTTTACAGGAACTACGAGCAGTACTTC. The genes are TRBV5-8 and TRBJ2-7; TRBD1 might be the D (5 bases). Germline V gives CDR1 SGHTS, CDR2 YDEGEE. The CDR3 is 13 amino acids. Trimming removed 2 bases from V and 3 bases from J, with 9 bases in between.

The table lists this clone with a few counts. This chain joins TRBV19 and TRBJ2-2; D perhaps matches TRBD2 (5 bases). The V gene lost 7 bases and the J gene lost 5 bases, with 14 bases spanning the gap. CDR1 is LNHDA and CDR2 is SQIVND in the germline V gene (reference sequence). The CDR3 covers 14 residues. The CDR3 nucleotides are TGTGCCAGTACCCCCCAGCGGTGGACCGGGGAGCTGTTTTTT. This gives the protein CASTPQRWTGELFF.

CDR3 bases: TGTGCCAGCAGTGAACAGGGCTACGAGCAGTACTTC. As protein: CASSEQGYEQYF. The chain carries TRBV25-1 and TRBJ2-7, with D perhaps TRBD1 (5 bases). The germline CDR1 and CDR2 sequences are MGHDK and SYGVNS. Trimming left V 2 bases short and J 3 bases short, with 5 bases between. The CDR3 runs 12 residues.

DNA for the CDR3: TGTGCCAGCAGTCTCCTAGGTGAAGGGGGCGTATACGAGCAGTACTTC. Translating gives CASSLLGEGGVYEQYF. The chain links TRBV27 to TRBJ2-7; 7 bases line up with TRBD1. Per germline, CDR1 MNHEY and CDR2 SMNVEV (reference sequence). Trimming took 5 bases from V and 4 from J; bases not matched to a gene: 14. The CDR3 contains 16 residues.

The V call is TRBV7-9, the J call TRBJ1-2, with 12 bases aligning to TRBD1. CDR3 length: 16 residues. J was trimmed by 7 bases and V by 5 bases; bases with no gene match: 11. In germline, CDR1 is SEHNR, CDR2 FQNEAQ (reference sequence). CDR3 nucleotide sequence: TGTGCCAGCAGCCCCTCGTCGGGACAGGGGGCTTTTGGCTACACCTTC. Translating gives CASSPSSGQGAFGYTF. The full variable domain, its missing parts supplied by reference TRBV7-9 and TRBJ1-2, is DTGVSQNPRHKITKRGQNVTFRCDPISEHNRLYWYRQTLGQGPEFLTYFQNEAQLEKSRLLSDRFSAERPKGSFSTLEIQRTEQGDSAMYLCASSPSSGQGAFGYTFGSGTRLTVV.

The CDR3 sequence is CASSLGGADYISNYGYTF. CDR3 sequence (DNA): TGTGCCAGCAGCTTAGGAGGCGCCGACTATATCTCTAACTATGGCTACACCTTC. The chain links TRBV11-1 to TRBJ1-2, with unresolved D. The germline CDR1 and CDR2 sequences are SGHAT and FQDESV (reference sequence). The CDR3 is 18 residues long. Between the trimmed V and J ends, which lost 1 base and 0 bases, there was a span of 18 bases.

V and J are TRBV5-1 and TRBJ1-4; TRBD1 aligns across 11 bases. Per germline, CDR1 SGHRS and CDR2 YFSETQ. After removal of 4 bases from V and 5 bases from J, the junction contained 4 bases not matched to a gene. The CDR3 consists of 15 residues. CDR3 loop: CASSAGTGGNEKLFF. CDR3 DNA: TGCGCCAGCAGCGCCGGGACAGGGGGAAATGAAAAACTGTTTTTT.

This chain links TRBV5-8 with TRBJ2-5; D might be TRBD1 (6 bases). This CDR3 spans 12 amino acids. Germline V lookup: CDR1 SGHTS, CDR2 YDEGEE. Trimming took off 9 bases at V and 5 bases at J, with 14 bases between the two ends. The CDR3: CANRQAVETQYF. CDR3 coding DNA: TGTGCCAACCGACAGGCAGTCGAGACCCAGTACTTC.

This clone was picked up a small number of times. For the CDR3, the DNA is TGTGCCAGCAGTTTAAGCCTAGCGGGAGATGAGCAGTTCTTC. This gives the protein CASSLSLAGDEQFF. The genes are TRBV27 and TRBJ2-1, with 10 bases lining up with TRBD2. The CDR3 has 14 residues. The V and J ends lost 2 bases and 8 bases, in that order; junction bases with no gene match: 3. Germline values: CDR1 MNHEY, CDR2 SMNVEV (reference sequence).

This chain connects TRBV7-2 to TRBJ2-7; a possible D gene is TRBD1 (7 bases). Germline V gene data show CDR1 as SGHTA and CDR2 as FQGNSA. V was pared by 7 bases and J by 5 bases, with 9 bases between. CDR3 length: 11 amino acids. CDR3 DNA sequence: TGTGCCAGCACCAGGGGGGACGAGCAGTACTTC. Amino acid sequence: CASTRGDEQYF. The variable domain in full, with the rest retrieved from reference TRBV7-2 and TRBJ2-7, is GAGVSQSPSNKVTEKGKDVELRCDPISGHTALYWYRQSLGQGLEFLIYFQGNSAPDKSGLPSDRFSAERTGGSVSTLTIQRTQQEDSAVYLCASTRGDEQYFGPGTRLTVT.

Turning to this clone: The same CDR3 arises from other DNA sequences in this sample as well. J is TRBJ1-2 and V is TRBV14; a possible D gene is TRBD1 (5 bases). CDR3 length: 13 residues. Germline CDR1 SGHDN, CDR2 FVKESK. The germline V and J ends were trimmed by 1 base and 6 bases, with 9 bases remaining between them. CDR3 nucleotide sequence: TGTGCCAGCAGCCAAGCGGGGGTGCATGGCTACACCTTC. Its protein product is CASSQAGVHGYTF.

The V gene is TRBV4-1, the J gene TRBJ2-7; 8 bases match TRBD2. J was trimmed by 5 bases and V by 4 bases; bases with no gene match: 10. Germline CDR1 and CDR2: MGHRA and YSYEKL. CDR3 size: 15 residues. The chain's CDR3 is CASSPLTGGPNEQYF. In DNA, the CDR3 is TGCGCCAGCAGCCCCCTTACGGGAGGGCCGAACGAGCAGTACTTC.

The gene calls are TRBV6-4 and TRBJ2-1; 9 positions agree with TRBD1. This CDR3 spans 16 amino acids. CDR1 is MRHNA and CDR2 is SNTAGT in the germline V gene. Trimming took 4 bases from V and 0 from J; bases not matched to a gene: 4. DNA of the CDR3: TGTGCCAGCAGTGGGACAGGGGCTAGCTCCTACAATGAGCAGTTCTTC. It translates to CASSGTGASSYNEQFF.

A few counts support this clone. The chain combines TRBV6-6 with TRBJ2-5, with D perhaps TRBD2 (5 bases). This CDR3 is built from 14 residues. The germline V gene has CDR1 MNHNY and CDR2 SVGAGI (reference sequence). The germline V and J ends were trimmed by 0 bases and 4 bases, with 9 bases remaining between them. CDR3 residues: CASSYSAAGETQYF. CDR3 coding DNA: TGTGCCAGCAGTTACTCAGCCGCGGGAGAGACCCAGTACTTC.

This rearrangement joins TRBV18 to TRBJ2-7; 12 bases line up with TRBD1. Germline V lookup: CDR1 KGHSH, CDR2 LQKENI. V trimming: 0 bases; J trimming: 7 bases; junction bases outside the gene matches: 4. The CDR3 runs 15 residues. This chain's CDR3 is CASSPPGQGAWEQYF. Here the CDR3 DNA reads TGTGCCAGCTCACCACCGGGACAGGGGGCTTGGGAGCAGTACTTC.

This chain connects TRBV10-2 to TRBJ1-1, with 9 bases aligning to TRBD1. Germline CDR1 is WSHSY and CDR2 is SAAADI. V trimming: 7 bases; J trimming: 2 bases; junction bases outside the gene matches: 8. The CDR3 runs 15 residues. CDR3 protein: CASIKGQGINTEAFF. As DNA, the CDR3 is TGCGCCAGCATTAAGGGACAGGGTATAAACACTGAAGCTTTCTTT.

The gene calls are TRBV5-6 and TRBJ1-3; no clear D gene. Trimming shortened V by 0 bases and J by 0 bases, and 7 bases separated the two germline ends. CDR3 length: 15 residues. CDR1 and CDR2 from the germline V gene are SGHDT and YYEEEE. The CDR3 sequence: CASSLVGGSGNTIYF. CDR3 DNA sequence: TGTGCCAGCAGCTTGGTTGGCGGCTCTGGAAACACCATATATTTT.

In DNA form, the CDR3 reads TGCGCCAGCAGCAGAGGGACAGCGAACACTGAAGCTTTCTTT. Residues: CASSRGTANTEAFF. The V and J genes are TRBV5-1 and TRBJ1-1; 7 positions match TRBD1. After removal of 4 bases from V and 1 base from J, the junction contained 4 bases not matched to a gene. Germline V lookup: CDR1 SGHRS, CDR2 YFSETQ. CDR3 length: 14 residues.

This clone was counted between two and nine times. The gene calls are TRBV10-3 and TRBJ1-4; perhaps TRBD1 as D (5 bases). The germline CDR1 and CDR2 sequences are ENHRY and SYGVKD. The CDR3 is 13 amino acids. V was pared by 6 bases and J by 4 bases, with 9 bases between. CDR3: CAIRDSLNEKLFF. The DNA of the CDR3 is TGTGCCATCAGAGACAGCCTTAATGAAAAACTGTTTTTT.

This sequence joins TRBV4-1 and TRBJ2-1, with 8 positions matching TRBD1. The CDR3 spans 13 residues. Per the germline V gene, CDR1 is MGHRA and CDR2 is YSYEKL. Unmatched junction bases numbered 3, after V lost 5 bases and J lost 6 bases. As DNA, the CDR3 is TGCGCCAGCAGCTTAACAGGGGGCAATGAGCAGTTCTTC. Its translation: CASSLTGGNEQFF.

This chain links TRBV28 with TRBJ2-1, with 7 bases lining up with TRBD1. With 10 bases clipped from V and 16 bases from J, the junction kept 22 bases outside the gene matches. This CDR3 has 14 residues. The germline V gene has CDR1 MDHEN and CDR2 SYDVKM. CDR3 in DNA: TGTGCCACAAGGGACAGTTTAACCTACCCACCTTCCTTCTTC. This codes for CATRDSLTYPPSFF.

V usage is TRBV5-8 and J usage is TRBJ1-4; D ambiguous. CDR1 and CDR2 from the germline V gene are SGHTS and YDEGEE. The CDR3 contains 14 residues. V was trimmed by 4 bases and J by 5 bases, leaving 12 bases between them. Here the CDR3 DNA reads TGTGCCAGCAGCACGGACGGGAGGAATGAAAAACTGTTTTTT. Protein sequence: CASSTDGRNEKLFF.

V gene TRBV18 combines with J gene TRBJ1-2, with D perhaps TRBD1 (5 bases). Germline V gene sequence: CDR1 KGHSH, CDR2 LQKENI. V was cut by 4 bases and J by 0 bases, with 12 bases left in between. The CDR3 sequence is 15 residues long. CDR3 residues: CASSQTDSTNYGYTF. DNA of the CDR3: TGTGCCAGCTCACAGACAGACTCTACTAACTATGGCTACACCTTC.

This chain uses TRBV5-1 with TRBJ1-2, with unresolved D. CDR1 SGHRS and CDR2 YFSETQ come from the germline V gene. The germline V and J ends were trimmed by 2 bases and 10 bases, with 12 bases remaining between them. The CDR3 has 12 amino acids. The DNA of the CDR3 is TGCGCCAGCAGCTTAGGAGGTGATGTCTACACCTTC. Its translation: CASSLGGDVYTF.

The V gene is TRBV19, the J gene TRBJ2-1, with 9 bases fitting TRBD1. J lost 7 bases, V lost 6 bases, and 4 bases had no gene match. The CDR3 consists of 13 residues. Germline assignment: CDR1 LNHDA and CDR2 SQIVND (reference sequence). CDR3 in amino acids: CASRDRGGNEQFF. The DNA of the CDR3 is TGTGCCAGTAGGGACAGGGGCGGGAATGAGCAGTTCTTC.

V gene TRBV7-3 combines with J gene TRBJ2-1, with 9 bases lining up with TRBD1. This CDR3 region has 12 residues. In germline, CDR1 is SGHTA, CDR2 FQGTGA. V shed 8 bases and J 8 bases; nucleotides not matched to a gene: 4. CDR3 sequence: CASGTGWDEQFF. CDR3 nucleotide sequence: TGTGCCAGCGGGACAGGGTGGGATGAGCAGTTCTTC.